A single sample is the source of the 28 T cell receptor beta chains below, sequenced in a study of T cells after yellow fever vaccination. TCRdb recomputed calls from the 5' RACE reads with MiXCR, one row per CDR3 protein. The top ten hold around 19% of the sample, which has 360,000 or so distinct CDR3 sequences, roughly 11% seen once. Sequencing used PBMCs, obtained on the day of the first yellow fever vaccination. The receptor set was obtained from a man aged 18 to 29 who received the YFV17D yellow fever vaccine.

The CDR3 DNA reads TGTGCCAGCAGTGACTGGGGCAGCGGCAATCAGCCCCAGCATTTT. It codes for CASSDWGSGNQPQHF. V is TRBV2 and J is TRBJ1-5; TRBD1 is a possible D gene (5 bases). The CDR3 is 15 amino acids. CDR1 is SNHLY and CDR2 is FYNNEI in the germline V gene. Trimming took 3 bases from V and 2 from J, leaving 11 bases between them.

The V call is TRBV6-5, the J call TRBJ2-5, with D possibly TRBD2 on 5 matching bases. Germline values: CDR1 MNHEY, CDR2 SVGAGI. The CDR3 runs to 14 residues. V lost 2 bases and J 4 bases, leaving 11 bases between the germline ends. CDR3 nucleotide sequence: TGTGCCAGCAGTTACACGGGATCCCCAGAGACCCAGTACTTC. As protein: CASSYTGSPETQYF.

This clonotype turned up a few times. The V call is TRBV18, the J call TRBJ2-2, with D tentatively TRBD1 (5 bases). With 6 bases removed from V and 0 bases from J, the gap between germline ends came to 11 bases. CDR3 length: 15 amino acids. CDR1 is KGHSH and CDR2 is LQKENI in the germline V gene. In DNA form, the CDR3 reads TGTGCCAGCTCCTACACCAGGGCGAACACCGGGGAGCTGTTTTTT. It translates to CASSYTRANTGELFF.

This clonotype has more than one count but fewer than ten. The rearrangement uses TRBV5-5 and TRBJ1-1, with 8 positions matching TRBD1. The CDR3 contains 15 residues. Germline V gives CDR1 SGHKS, CDR2 YYEKEE (reference sequence). With 1 base clipped from V and 7 bases from J, the junction kept 9 bases outside the gene matches. The CDR3 region has the DNA TGTGCCAGCAGCTTGCTCCCAGGGGGCTTAGGTGAAGCTTTCTTT. It translates to CASSLLPGGLGEAFF.

This clonotype was seen a handful of times. The chain's CDR3 is CASTNRNRGWGETQYF. CDR3 nucleotide sequence: TGTGCCAGCACCAACCGGAACAGGGGATGGGGAGAGACCCAGTACTTC. The chain links TRBV12-3 or TRBV12-4 to TRBJ2-5; 7 bases agree with TRBD1. This CDR3 comprises 16 residues. J gave up 4 bases and V 7 bases, and 15 bases lay outside the gene matches.

In its sample, this clonotype was seen a few times. The chain recombines TRBV20-1 with TRBJ2-7; possibly TRBD1 or TRBD2 for D (5 bases each). CDR1 DFQATT and CDR2 SNEGSKA come from the germline V gene (reference sequence). This CDR3 spans 14 amino acids. Trimming took 3 bases from V and 3 from J, leaving 15 bases between them. CDR3 amino acids: CSASRGDGFYEQYF. The CDR3 DNA reads as TGCAGTGCTAGTAGAGGGGATGGTTTCTACGAGCAGTACTTC.

The chain joins TRBV6-1 to TRBJ2-6, with 13 bases identical to TRBD2. Trimming at V came to 6 bases and at J to 2 bases, leaving 1 base not matched to a gene. Germline loops: CDR1 MNHNS, CDR2 SASEGT. The CDR3 has 16 amino acids. The CDR3 loop is CASRTSGGTGANVLTF. CDR3 in DNA: TGTGCCAGCAGGACTAGCGGGGGGACTGGGGCCAACGTCCTGACTTTC.

This clonotype was detected only a few times. The V and J genes are TRBV6-5 and TRBJ2-7; TRBD2 agrees at 7 bases. CDR3 size: 15 residues. V shed 3 bases, J shed 4 bases, and the junction held 9 bases outside the gene matches. Germline V CDR1 and CDR2: MNHEY, SVGAGI. CDR3: CASSYARDYRYEQYF. The CDR3 bases are TGTGCCAGCAGTTATGCCCGGGACTACAGATACGAGCAGTACTTC.

This clonotype was seen a handful of times. The chain couples TRBV4-1 to TRBJ1-1; TRBD1 matches 9 bases. Germline trimming cut 4 bases from V and 0 bases from J; bases unmatched to any gene: 6. CDR1 and CDR2 (germline): MGHRA, YSYEKL. The CDR3 has 16 residues. CDR3 region: CASSPGTGTLNTEAFF. The CDR3 DNA follows: TGCGCCAGCAGCCCGGGGACAGGGACGCTGAACACTGAAGCTTTCTTT.

This sequence joins TRBV7-9 and TRBJ2-3, with D possibly TRBD2 on 7 matching bases. Deletions cut 1 base from V and 2 bases from J, with 13 bases between. Germline CDR1 reads SEHNR; CDR2 reads FQNEAQ (reference sequence). This CDR3 is 16 amino acids long. For the CDR3, the DNA is TGTGCCAGCAGCTTAGTCGGGGGGACAACCACAGATACGCAGTATTTT. Its translation: CASSLVGGTTTDTQYF.

This clonotype has just a few counts. The genes are TRBV27 and TRBJ2-3; 7 positions match TRBD1. The CDR3 runs 16 residues. Germline V gene sequence: CDR1 MNHEY, CDR2 SMNVEV (reference sequence). Trimming took 5 bases from V and 2 from J; bases not matched to a gene: 10. In DNA form, the CDR3 reads TGTGCCAGCAGTCCTTTTTTGGACAGGACCACAGATACGCAGTATTTT. Amino acid sequence: CASSPFLDRTTDTQYF.

This clonotype was seen a few times. The chain combines TRBV5-5 with TRBJ1-1, with D unclear. This CDR3 contains 12 residues. CDR1 and CDR2 (germline): SGHKS, YYEKEE (reference sequence). The V and J ends lost 0 bases and 7 bases respectively, with 7 bases between them. This chain's CDR3 is CASSLVVSEAFF. The CDR3 coding sequence is TGTGCCAGCAGCTTGGTAGTGAGTGAAGCTTTCTTT.

This sequence joins TRBV4-3 and TRBJ1-2; D is ambiguous. The V gene lost 0 bases and the J gene lost 0 bases, with 11 bases spanning the gap. This CDR3 has 16 amino acids. Per germline, CDR1 LGHNA and CDR2 YSLEER. The CDR3 region is CASSQDYRLANYGYTF. In nucleotides, the CDR3 is TGCGCCAGCAGCCAAGATTACCGCCTAGCTAACTATGGCTACACCTTC.

Ten or more counts support this clonotype. J is TRBJ1-2 and V is TRBV6-2 or TRBV6-3, with D possibly being TRBD1 (5 bases). Germline V gene lookup returns CDR1 MNHEY and CDR2 SVGEGT. This CDR3 has 12 residues. V shed 7 bases and J shed 5 bases, with 11 bases lying between them. Written as DNA, the CDR3 is TGTGCCAGCAAGCAATCAGGGTATGGCTACACCTTC. The encoded protein is CASKQSGYGYTF.

This clonotype was picked up many times. The chain has TRBV6-4 and TRBJ2-3; 13 bases map to TRBD2. The J segment lost 5 bases and the V segment lost 4 bases, leaving 6 bases of the junction unmatched. The CDR3 spans 16 residues. The germline gives CDR1 MRHNA, CDR2 SNTAGT. CDR3 amino acids: CASSATSGGALDTQYF. CDR3 nucleotides: TGTGCCAGCAGTGCCACTAGCGGGGGGGCCTTAGATACGCAGTATTTT.

V gene TRBV5-1 combines with J gene TRBJ1-2, with 9 bases fitting TRBD1. V gave up 4 bases and J gave up 4 bases; unmatched junction bases: 5. Germline V gene data show CDR1 as SGHRS and CDR2 as YFSETQ. The CDR3 runs to 14 residues. DNA of the CDR3: TGCGCCAGCAGCGAGGGACAGGGCGGCTATGGCTACACCTTC. Its translation is CASSEGQGGYGYTF.

This chain connects TRBV7-9 to TRBJ2-2; TRBD1 matches at 9 bases. The junction had 12 bases not matched to a gene; V was cut back by 6 bases and J by 4 bases. This CDR3 has 17 amino acids. The V gene's germline CDR1 is SEHNR and CDR2 FQNEAQ (reference sequence). In DNA form, the CDR3 reads TGTGCCAGCAGTCTGGGGCCCGGGACAGGGCGCACCGGGGAGCTGTTTTTT. This translates into CASSLGPGTGRTGELFF.

The gene calls are TRBV6-5 and TRBJ2-4; D may be TRBD1 (6 bases). CDR3 length equals 16 residues. Trimming shortened V by 1 base and J by 3 bases, and 13 bases separated the two germline ends. Germline CDR1 and CDR2: MNHEY and SVGAGI. In DNA form, the CDR3 reads TGTGCCAGCAGTTACTACCCAGGGGTGGGCAAAAACATTCAGTACTTC. Translated: CASSYYPGVGKNIQYF.

In this sample, this clonotype turned up a few times. V and J are TRBV4-1 and TRBJ2-6, with 11 bases aligning to TRBD2. CDR1 is MGHRA, CDR2 YSYEKL, per germline. This CDR3 spans 18 amino acids. Trimming removed 1 base from V and 3 bases from J; junction bases left unmatched: 5. CDR3 in DNA: TGCGCCAGCAGCCAAGGGTTAGCGGGGGGGCTTGGGGCCAACGTCCTGACTTTC. Amino acids: CASSQGLAGGLGANVLTF.

The J gene is TRBJ1-2, the V gene TRBV27, with TRBD1 matching over 7 bases. The CDR3 spans 13 residues. Germline CDR1 MNHEY, CDR2 SMNVEV (reference sequence). The V segment lost 6 bases and the J segment 3 bases; nucleotides outside the gene matches: 4. DNA for the CDR3: TGTGCCAGCAGACAGGGGTTCGACTATGGCTACACCTTC. It codes for CASRQGFDYGYTF.

This chain connects TRBV6-2 or TRBV6-3 to TRBJ2-7, with unresolved D. The CDR3 contains 13 residues. Germline CDR1 MNHEY, CDR2 SVGEGT. The V and J ends lost 5 bases and 2 bases respectively, with 10 bases between them. The DNA for the CDR3 is TGTGCCAGCAGTCACCCGTCCCCCTACGAGCAGTACGTC. This codes for CASSHPSPYEQYV.

This clonotype has a handful of counts. The rearrangement joins TRBV5-1 to TRBJ2-6; no reliable D call. CDR1 is SGHRS, CDR2 YFSETQ, per germline. Trimming removed 4 bases at V and 0 bases at J, with 14 bases between. The CDR3 is made up of 17 amino acids. The CDR3 region is CASSPYPQTSGANVLTF. The CDR3 DNA reads TGCGCCAGCAGCCCTTACCCACAGACCTCTGGGGCCAACGTCCTGACTTTC.

CDR3 residues: CASSLNTANQPQHF. The DNA for the CDR3 is TGTGCCAGCAGTTTGAATACAGCTAATCAGCCCCAGCATTTT. The chain recombines TRBV12-3 or TRBV12-4 with TRBJ1-5, with no clear D. The V and J ends lost 3 bases and 4 bases respectively, with 10 bases between them. This CDR3 has 14 amino acids.

This chain uses TRBV12-3 or TRBV12-4 with TRBJ2-6; D is undetermined. CDR3 size: 16 residues. V shed 2 bases and J shed 0 bases, with 8 bases lying between them. CDR3 DNA sequence: TGTGCCAGCAGTTTATGGGGTTTCTCTGGGGCCAACGTCCTGACTTTC. Translating it yields CASSLWGFSGANVLTF.

V usage is TRBV2 and J usage is TRBJ2-6, with D perhaps TRBD1 (5 bases). The CDR3 consists of 14 residues. V lost 9 bases to trimming and J lost 3 bases, with 12 bases between them. Germline-derived CDR1 and CDR2 are SNHLY and FYNNEI. CDR3 nucleotide sequence: TGTGCCAGGGACAAGGGGCGTGGGGCCAACGTCCTGACTTTC. Protein: CARDKGRGANVLTF.

This clonotype has more than one count but fewer than ten. The rearrangement joins TRBV4-2 to TRBJ1-4; D is possibly TRBD1 (5 bases). Trimming left V 4 bases short and J 4 bases short, with 13 bases between. CDR1 and CDR2 from the germline V gene are LGHNA and YNFKEQ. This CDR3 has 15 residues. CDR3 residues: CASSPTWGSNEKLFF. DNA for the CDR3: TGTGCCAGCAGCCCTACCTGGGGGAGTAATGAAAAACTGTTTTTT.

This sequence joins TRBV5-1 and TRBJ2-2, with D perhaps TRBD1 (6 bases). Per germline, CDR1 SGHRS and CDR2 YFSETQ. V lost 1 base to trimming and J lost 4 bases, with 11 bases between them. This CDR3 contains 15 residues. CDR3 sequence reads: CASSLHTGPTGELFF. In nucleotides, the CDR3 is TGCGCCAGCAGCTTGCATACAGGGCCCACCGGGGAGCTGTTTTTT.

The V gene is TRBV7-2, the J gene TRBJ2-3, with TRBD1 as a possible D gene (5 bases). Germline loops: CDR1 SGHTA, CDR2 FQGNSA. The CDR3 runs to 15 residues. Between the trimmed V and J ends, which lost 1 base and 4 bases, there was a span of 12 bases. This CDR3 is CASSLEGRAPDTQYF. The CDR3 DNA is TGTGCCAGCAGCTTAGAAGGCAGGGCCCCAGATACGCAGTATTTT. Supplemented by reference TRBV7-2 and TRBJ2-3, the full variable domain reads GAGVSQSPSNKVTEKGKDVELRCDPISGHTALYWYRQSLGQGLEFLIYFQGNSAPDKSGLPSDRFSAERTGGSVSTLTIQRTQQEDSAVYLCASSLEGRAPDTQYFGPGTRLTVL.